Included here is one TCR beta chain sequence, with context. The ends were cut back, 10 bases at V and 8 bases at J, with 12 bases in the middle. The CDR3 sequence is 11 residues long. Per germline, CDR1 SGHTA and CDR2 FQGTGA. These data originate in a study of technical replicates of blood from a few donors. The assay was immunoSEQ multiplex PCR, and TCRdb's table has in-frame clones only and misses some. The table has roughly 50,000 clones, just under 95% seen once; the top ten hold around 4.2%. The specimen sequenced was PBMCs. The clonotype comes from a human donor in good health. Some clones in this sample may be carry-over from other donors' samples. The chain uses TRBV7-3 and TRBJ2-1; D remains unclear. The CDR3 region is CANEALHEQFF. CDR3 DNA sequence: TGTGCCAACGAAGCTTTGCATGAGCAGTTCTTC.